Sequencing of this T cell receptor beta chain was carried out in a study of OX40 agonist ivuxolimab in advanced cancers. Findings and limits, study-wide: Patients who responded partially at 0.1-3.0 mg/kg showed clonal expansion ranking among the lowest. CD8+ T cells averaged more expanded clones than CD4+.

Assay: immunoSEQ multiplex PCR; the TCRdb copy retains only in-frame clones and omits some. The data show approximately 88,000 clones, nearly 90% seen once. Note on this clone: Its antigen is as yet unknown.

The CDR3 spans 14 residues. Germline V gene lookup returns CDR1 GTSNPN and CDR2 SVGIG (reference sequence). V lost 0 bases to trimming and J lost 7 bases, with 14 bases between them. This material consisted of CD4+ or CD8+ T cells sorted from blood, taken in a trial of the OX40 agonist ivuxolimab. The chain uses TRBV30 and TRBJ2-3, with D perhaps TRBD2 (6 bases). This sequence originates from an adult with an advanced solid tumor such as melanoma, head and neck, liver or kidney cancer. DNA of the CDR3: TGTGCCTGGAGTGTACGGGGGTCCCCTAATACGCAGTATTTT. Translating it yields CAWSVRGSPNTQYF.